This T cell receptor beta chain was captured by sequencing in a study of cytomegalovirus exposure and HLA in healthy donors. The roughly 120-subject validation cohort, separate from the approximately 670-subject first cohort, included the donors. The method was immunoSEQ multiplex PCR; TCRdb's version includes in-frame clones alone and lacks a portion of them. Among around 230,000 clones listed, around 88% were seen once. The germline V gene encodes CDR1 SGHTA and CDR2 FQGNSA. The CDR3 is 12 residues long. V lost 4 bases and J lost 7, with 11 bases in between. The receptor comes from a woman in her twenties or thirties in good health and CMV-seropositive. This chain links TRBV7-2 with TRBJ2-7; D might be TRBD2 (5 bases). Input material: PBMCs. DNA of the CDR3: TGTGCCAGCAGCTCTTCCCGAGGGGAGCAGTACTTC. Protein sequence: CASSSSRGEQYF.